This is a list of T cell receptor beta chains from one sample in a study of T cells in Graves' hyperthyroidism and ophthalmopathy. TCRdb fed the multiplex PCR reads into MiXCR, producing one record per CDR3 protein. The table includes 190,000 or so distinct CDR3 sequences, around 20% detected once. Sequenced input: blood. These receptors came from a man aged 40-55 years with Graves' hyperthyroidism. The CDR3 runs from the conserved cysteine through the conserved F or W. D genes are given only for firm matches. Some rows have no size entry. The others give once, few or many, or a class for an expanded clone.

clone size | J gene | V gene | D gene | CDR3 DNA | CDR3 protein
. | TRBJ2-1 | TRBV29-1 | TRBD2 | TGCAGCGTTCATAGCGGGGACCACAATGAGCAGTTCTTC | CSVHSGDHNEQFF
many | TRBJ2-7 | TRBV2 | TRBD1 | TGTGCCAGCAAGTGGGACAGGGGGGAGCAGTACTTC | CASKWDRGEQYF
many | TRBJ2-7 | TRBV20-1 | TRBD2 | TGCAGTGCTAGAGTTGTGACTAGCCTCGAGCAGTACTTC | CSARVVTSLEQYF
. | TRBJ2-7 | TRBV15 | TRBD2 | TGTGCCACCAGCAGGGGGGGGTTCAACGAGCAGTACTTC | CATSRGGFNEQYF
many | TRBJ2-5 | TRBV7-3 | TRBD1 | TGTGCCAGCAGCTCACCCCCTTGGGGACAGGGCAATTACACGGAGACCCAGTACTTC | CASSSPPWGQGNYTETQYF
. | TRBJ2-5 | TRBV2 | . | TGTGCCAGCAGTCCCCTTGGGGTGGGAGAGACCCAGTACTTC | CASSPLGVGETQYF
many | TRBJ2-2 | TRBV7-9 | . | TGTGCCAGCAGCTTAGTGGCCAACGGGGAGCTGTTTTTT | CASSLVANGELFF
many | TRBJ2-3 | TRBV20-1 | . | TGCAGTGCTAGTCATGACGGGGGTATCACAGATACGCAGTATTTT | CSASHDGGITDTQYF
. | TRBJ2-7 | TRBV11-2 | . | TGTGCCAGCAGCTTAGGGACACCGGACCTCTACGAGCAGTACTTC | CASSLGTPDLYEQYF
. | TRBJ1-5 | TRBV4-1 | TRBD1 | TGCGCCAGCAGCCAAGAAGGGACAGGGACCAATCAGCCCCAGCATTTT | CASSQEGTGTNQPQHF
. | TRBJ1-2 | TRBV7-2 | TRBD1 | TGTGCCAGCAGCACCCGACAGGGCGGCTATGGCTACACCTTC | CASSTRQGGYGYTF
many | TRBJ1-5 | TRBV5-6 | TRBD1 | TGTGCCAGCAGCTCCGGGACAGGGAGCGGGCCCCAGCATTTT | CASSSGTGSGPQHF
once | TRBJ2-1 | TRBV7-2 | TRBD2 | TGTGCCAGCACCTATCCTAGCGGGATACGGAACAATGAGCAGTTCTTC | CASTYPSGIRNNEQFF
many | TRBJ2-3 | TRBV18 | . | TGTGCCAGCTCACCACCCCCCCAACAGAGCGTAACGCAGTATTTT | CASSPPPQQSVTQYF
many | TRBJ1-2 | TRBV2 | . | TGTGCCAGCAAAGGAGGGTGGGACTATGGCTACACCTTC | CASKGGWDYGYTF
many | TRBJ1-2 | TRBV24-1 | . | TGTGCCACCTCAGGACCCAACGACTATGGCTACACCTTC | CATSGPNDYGYTF
. | TRBJ2-4 | TRBV7-6 | . | TGTGCCAGCAGCAAAGACGACCACCTCGTGAACATTCAGTACTTC | CASSKDDHLVNIQYF
many | TRBJ1-1 | TRBV19 | TRBD1 | TGTGCCAGTCGTCCTATGACAGGGTTGAACCTGAACACTGAAGCTTTCTTT | CASRPMTGLNLNTEAFF
few | TRBJ1-1 | TRBV6-4 | . | TGTGCCAGCAGTGAGAGGGGTGTAGCTTTCTTT | CASSERGVAFF
few | TRBJ1-5 | TRBV9 | . | TGTGCCAGCAGCGCTGTAGGGGAACAGCCCCAGCATTTT | CASSAVGEQPQHF
few | TRBJ2-7 | TRBV5-1 | TRBD1 | TGCGCCAGCAGCATAGGGACAGGGCTATACTACGAGCAGTACTTC | CASSIGTGLYYEQYF
. | TRBJ2-5 | TRBV20-1 | TRBD2 | TGCAGTGGTACTCCCGGGGGGGAAGAGACCCAGTACTTC | CSGTPGGEETQYF
many | TRBJ2-1 | TRBV7-3 | . | TGTGCCAGCAGCTTAAACTCGAACAATGAGCAGTTCTTC | CASSLNSNNEQFF
many | TRBJ2-7 | TRBV12-3/TRBV12-4 | . | TGTGCCAGCAGTTCTCGAGCCCCGGGGGCTGGCTACGAGCAGTACTTC | CASSSRAPGAGYEQYF
. | TRBJ1-3 | TRBV4-3 | . | TGCGCCAGCAGCCAAGATCCCCAGGTTGGAAACACCATATATTTT | CASSQDPQVGNTIYF
. | TRBJ2-3 | TRBV5-1 | TRBD2 | TGCGCCAGCAAACTAGCGGGGATTACAGATACGCAGTATTTT | CASKLAGITDTQYF
. | TRBJ2-7 | TRBV19 | TRBD1 | TGTGCCAGTAGCGTCCCGGGACAGGGAGTTTACGAGCAGTACTTC | CASSVPGQGVYEQYF
. | TRBJ2-6 | TRBV29-1 | . | TGCAGCGCCAAAGGGGGCTCTGGGGCCAACGTCCTGACTTTC | CSAKGGSGANVLTF
many | TRBJ1-5 | TRBV18 | . | TGTGCCAGCTCTGATGGGCTCCAGCCCCAGCATTTT | CASSDGLQPQHF
many | TRBJ2-1 | TRBV7-2 | . | TGTGCCAGCAGCCCCCGCCCCAGGACAACGTCCAATGAGCAGTTCTTC | CASSPRPRTTSNEQFF
few | TRBJ1-5 | TRBV29-1 | . | TGCAGCGCGGGGGACAGCAATCAGCCCCAGCATTTT | CSAGDSNQPQHF
many | TRBJ2-7 | TRBV29-1 | . | TGCAGCGTTGGAGTCAGGGGCTCCTACGAGCAGTACTTC | CSVGVRGSYEQYF
many | TRBJ2-2 | TRBV6-6 | . | TGTGCCAGCAGTTACACCCGGAGAGCCGGCACCGGGGAGCTGTTTTTT | CASSYTRRAGTGELFF
many | TRBJ1-3 | TRBV28 | . | TGTGCCAGCAGTTTGGGTGGGGAAGGAAACACCATATATTTT | CASSLGGEGNTIYF
many | TRBJ2-7 | TRBV5-6 | TRBD1 | TGTGCCAGCAGCTGGGGACAGGCTTACGAGCAGTACTTC | CASSWGQAYEQYF
few | TRBJ2-7 | TRBV7-6 | . | TGTGCCAGCAGCATAGGAAGAGACAACGAGCAGTACTTC | CASSIGRDNEQYF
few | TRBJ2-7 | TRBV7-2 | TRBD2 | TGTGCCAGCAGCTTGACTAGCGAGGCCTACGAGCAGTACTTC | CASSLTSEAYEQYF
many | TRBJ1-1 | TRBV3-1 | . | TGTGCCAGCAGACCCATGACAGATATAAACACTGAAGCTTTCTTT | CASRPMTDINTEAFF
many | TRBJ2-1 | TRBV6-2/TRBV6-3 | . | TGTGCCAGCAGCCAACAAACAGGGAAGGGATTGAATGAGCAGTTCTTC | CASSQQTGKGLNEQFF
many | TRBJ2-5 | TRBV7-2 | . | TGTGCCAGCAGACACACGGGTGGCCCCTTAGGGCGGGAGACCCAGTACTTC | CASRHTGGPLGRETQYF
many | TRBJ1-1 | TRBV6-2/TRBV6-3 | . | TGTGCCAGCAGTTACTCGAGAAGGGAGATTGAAGCTTTCTTT | CASSYSRREIEAFF
many | TRBJ2-3 | TRBV7-9 | . | TGTGCCAGCCGGGAGAGGGGGAGCACAGATACGCAGTATTTT | CASRERGSTDTQYF
many | TRBJ2-2 | TRBV3-1 | . | TGTGCCAGCAGCCAAATTGTCGGGGAGCTGTTTTTT | CASSQIVGELFF
many | TRBJ2-5 | TRBV7-6 | TRBD1 | TGTGCCAGCAGCTTAAGGCCAGGGGGTCAAGAGACCCAGTACTTC | CASSLRPGGQETQYF
many | TRBJ1-2 | TRBV20-1 | . | TGCAGTGCTAAGGTCCCCCTTTCCGATGGCTACACCTTC | CSAKVPLSDGYTF
. | TRBJ2-1 | TRBV11-2 | . | TGTGCCAGCAGCTTGGAGCGAGTAAATGAGCAGTTCTTC | CASSLERVNEQFF
. | TRBJ2-3 | TRBV18 | . | TGTGCCAGCTCACCGACAGGGAGCGGGAGCACAGATACGCAGTATTTT | CASSPTGSGSTDTQYF
many | TRBJ2-3 | TRBV20-1 | . | TGCAGTGCTAGAGGGTCCGGGTCGACGCAGTATTTT | CSARGSGSTQYF